The T cell receptor beta chain described here comes from a study of T cells expressing NK-cell markers (dated by TCRdb to about 2020). Background on the whole study: Three sorted T-cell subsets (CD3+CD56+NKG2C+, CD3+CD56+NKG2C- and CD3+CD56-NKG2C+) from fewer than 10 donors had their TCR beta-chain repertoires profiled. Seven of the eight sequenced donors were HCMV-seropositive and one was HCMV-seronegative. Randomly selected healthy volunteers, three men and five women, were used as the eight sequenced donors. The libraries were sequenced on Illumina HiSeq 2000/2500, MiSeq or NextSeq, producing 2 x 150 bp reads.

Reads for this sample came from an Illumina HiSeq 2000. The TCR beta cDNA libraries were made using 5'RACE template switching, a step that added both a universal primer site and unique molecular identifiers. Priming for cDNA synthesis came from the TCR beta constant segment, and two successive PCR amplification steps followed. On the study's bioinformatics: MIGEC handled demultiplexing of the reads and grouping by UMI, while MiTCR was used to assemble and quantify clonotypes. To exclude erroneous sequences, any TCR cDNA sequence not supported by at least two reads was discarded. The tcR package was used for downstream repertoire analysis, and clonotypes were matched across fractions by CDR3 nucleotide sequence plus V segment. Antigen specificity was annotated against VDJdb with VDJmatch, allowing one amino acid substitution in CDR3. TCRdb reprocessed the reads and lists each CDR3 protein sequence as a single entry, with no DNA. The V and J calls follow TCRdb's processing rather than the paper's. The sample table includes around 280,000 distinct CDR3 sequences. The ten largest clones capture roughly 0.4% of the sample.

From the cysteine through the phenylalanine, the CDR3 covers 13 amino acids. DNA is not on record. As encoded in the germline V gene, CDR1 is SGHRS while CDR2 is YFSETQ. With respect to this clonotype: Its specific antigen is unknown.

Results the study describes overall, beyond this receptor: It remained unclear whether the expanded NKG2C-expressing T cell clones were specific for HCMV antigens. For about 6 donors, the dominant CD3+CD56+NKG2C+ clonotypes were among the top 10 CD8+ clonotypes and accounted for about 1.0-7.0% of CD8+ T cells. Those dominant clonotypes were again the most abundant among CD3+CD56-NKG2C+ cells in a few donors, at about 25-60.1%.

HCMV serostatus was determined by detecting HCMV-specific IgG in serum with a commercial ELISA kit. Ficoll density gradient centrifugation was used to isolate peripheral blood mononuclear cells from blood. Sequencing was performed on blood T cells: a sorted CD56 or NKG2C T cell subset, CD4+ or CD8+ T cells, or bulk PBMC T cells (not recorded which). This sequence originates from a man in his late teens or twenties in good health. Donor details come from another sample of the same person, matched by shared clones. This chain joins TRBV5-1 to TRBJ2-5; no DNA is available, so the TRBD1 call from TCRdb remains unchecked. The CDR3 protein sequence reads: CASSTSTGETQYF.